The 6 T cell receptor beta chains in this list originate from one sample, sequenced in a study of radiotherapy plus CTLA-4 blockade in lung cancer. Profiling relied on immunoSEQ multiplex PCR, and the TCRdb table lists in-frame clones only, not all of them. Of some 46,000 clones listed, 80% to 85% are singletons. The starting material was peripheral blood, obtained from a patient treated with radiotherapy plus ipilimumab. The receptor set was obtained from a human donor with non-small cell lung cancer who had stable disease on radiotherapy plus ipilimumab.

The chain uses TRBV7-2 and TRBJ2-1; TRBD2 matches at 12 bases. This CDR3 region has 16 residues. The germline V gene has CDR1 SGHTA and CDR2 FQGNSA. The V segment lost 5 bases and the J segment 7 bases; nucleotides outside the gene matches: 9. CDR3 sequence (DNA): TGTGCCAGCAGCGACAGGACTAGCGGGACGAGGAATGAGCAGTTCTTC. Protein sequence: CASSDRTSGTRNEQFF.

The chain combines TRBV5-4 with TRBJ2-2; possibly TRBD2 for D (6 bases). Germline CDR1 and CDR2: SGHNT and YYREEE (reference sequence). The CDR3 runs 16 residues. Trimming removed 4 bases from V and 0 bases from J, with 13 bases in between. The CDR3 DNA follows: TGTGCCAGCAGCCGCAGCGGGCTATCGAACACCGGGGAGCTGTTTTTT. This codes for CASSRSGLSNTGELFF.

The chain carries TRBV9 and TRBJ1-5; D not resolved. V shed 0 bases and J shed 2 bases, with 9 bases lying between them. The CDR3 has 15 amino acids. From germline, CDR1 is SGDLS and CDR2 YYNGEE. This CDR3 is CASSVGSGGNQPQHF. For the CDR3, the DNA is TGTGCCAGCAGCGTAGGCAGCGGGGGCAATCAGCCCCAGCATTTT. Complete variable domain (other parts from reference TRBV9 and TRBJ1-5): DSGVTQTPKHLITATGQRVTLRCSPRSGDLSVYWYQQSLDQGLQFLIQYYNGEERAKGNILERFSAQQFPDLHSELNLSSLELGDSALYFCASSVGSGGNQPQHFGDGTRLSIL.

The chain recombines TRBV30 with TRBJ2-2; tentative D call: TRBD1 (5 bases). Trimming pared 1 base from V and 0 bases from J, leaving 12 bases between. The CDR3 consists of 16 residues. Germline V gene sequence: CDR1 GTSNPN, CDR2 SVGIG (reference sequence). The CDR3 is CAWSGSPTANTGELFF. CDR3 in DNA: TGTGCCTGGAGTGGATCCCCGACAGCGAACACCGGGGAGCTGTTTTTT.

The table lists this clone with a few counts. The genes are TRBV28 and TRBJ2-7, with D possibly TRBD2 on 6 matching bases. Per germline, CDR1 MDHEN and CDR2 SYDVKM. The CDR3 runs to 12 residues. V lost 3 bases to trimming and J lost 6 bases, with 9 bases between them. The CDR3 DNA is TGTGCCAGCAGTTTGGGGCGGGGCGAGCAGTACTTC. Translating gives CASSLGRGEQYF.

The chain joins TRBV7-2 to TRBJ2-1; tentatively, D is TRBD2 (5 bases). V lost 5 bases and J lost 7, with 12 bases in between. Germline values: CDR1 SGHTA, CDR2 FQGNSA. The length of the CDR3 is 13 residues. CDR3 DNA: TGTGCCAGCAGCGCGGACTGGGTAAATGAGCAGTTCTTC. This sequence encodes CASSADWVNEQFF.